This T cell receptor (beta chain) was captured by sequencing in a study of blood T cell repertoires in COVID-19. Clones were read by immunoSEQ multiplex PCR, and TCRdb kept only the in-frame ones, dropping some. The table lists 110,000 to 150,000 clones, 75% to 85% of them singletons. Germline V gene sequence: CDR1 LGHDT, CDR2 YNNKEL (reference sequence). The CDR3 has 13 residues. Trimming removed 5 bases from V and 5 bases from J, with 9 bases in between. The source is a man aged 65 to 79 who had recovered from COVID-19. Sequencing was carried out using peripheral blood. The chain is built from TRBV3-1 (or the pseudogene TRBV3-2) and TRBJ2-2; weak D call: TRBD2 (6 bases). CDR3 DNA sequence: TGTGCCAGCAGCGCTAGCGAGACCGGGGAGCTGTTTTTT. Translating it yields CASSASETGELFF.